This TCR beta chain was identified in a study of post-analysis software for immune sequencing data. Sequencing libraries made from TCR beta cDNA carried unique molecular identifiers. With 1 to 10 million T cells as the source, about half a million cDNA molecules resulted. MiXCR, applied by TCRdb to the PCR reads, yields one record per CDR3 protein. The profile shows more than 500,000 distinct CDR3 sequences, around 31% of them singletons. This clonotype was recorded many times. The antigen is undetermined. Study-wide points: Patients showed TRBV5-6, TRBV5-1 and TRBV20-1 among roughly five TRBV segments more frequent than in controls.

Germline CDR1 is SGHRS and CDR2 is YFSETQ. This CDR3 spans 16 amino acids. J gave up 5 bases and V 4 bases, and 6 bases lay outside the gene matches. Source material: blood. The TCR originated in a girl between 2 and 17 years old with multiple sclerosis. The chain uses TRBV5-1 and TRBJ1-4, with TRBD1 matching 12 bases. As DNA, the CDR3 is TGCGCCAGCAGCCTCTACGGGACAGGGGGCAATGAAAAACTGTTTTTT. Encoded protein: CASSLYGTGGNEKLFF.